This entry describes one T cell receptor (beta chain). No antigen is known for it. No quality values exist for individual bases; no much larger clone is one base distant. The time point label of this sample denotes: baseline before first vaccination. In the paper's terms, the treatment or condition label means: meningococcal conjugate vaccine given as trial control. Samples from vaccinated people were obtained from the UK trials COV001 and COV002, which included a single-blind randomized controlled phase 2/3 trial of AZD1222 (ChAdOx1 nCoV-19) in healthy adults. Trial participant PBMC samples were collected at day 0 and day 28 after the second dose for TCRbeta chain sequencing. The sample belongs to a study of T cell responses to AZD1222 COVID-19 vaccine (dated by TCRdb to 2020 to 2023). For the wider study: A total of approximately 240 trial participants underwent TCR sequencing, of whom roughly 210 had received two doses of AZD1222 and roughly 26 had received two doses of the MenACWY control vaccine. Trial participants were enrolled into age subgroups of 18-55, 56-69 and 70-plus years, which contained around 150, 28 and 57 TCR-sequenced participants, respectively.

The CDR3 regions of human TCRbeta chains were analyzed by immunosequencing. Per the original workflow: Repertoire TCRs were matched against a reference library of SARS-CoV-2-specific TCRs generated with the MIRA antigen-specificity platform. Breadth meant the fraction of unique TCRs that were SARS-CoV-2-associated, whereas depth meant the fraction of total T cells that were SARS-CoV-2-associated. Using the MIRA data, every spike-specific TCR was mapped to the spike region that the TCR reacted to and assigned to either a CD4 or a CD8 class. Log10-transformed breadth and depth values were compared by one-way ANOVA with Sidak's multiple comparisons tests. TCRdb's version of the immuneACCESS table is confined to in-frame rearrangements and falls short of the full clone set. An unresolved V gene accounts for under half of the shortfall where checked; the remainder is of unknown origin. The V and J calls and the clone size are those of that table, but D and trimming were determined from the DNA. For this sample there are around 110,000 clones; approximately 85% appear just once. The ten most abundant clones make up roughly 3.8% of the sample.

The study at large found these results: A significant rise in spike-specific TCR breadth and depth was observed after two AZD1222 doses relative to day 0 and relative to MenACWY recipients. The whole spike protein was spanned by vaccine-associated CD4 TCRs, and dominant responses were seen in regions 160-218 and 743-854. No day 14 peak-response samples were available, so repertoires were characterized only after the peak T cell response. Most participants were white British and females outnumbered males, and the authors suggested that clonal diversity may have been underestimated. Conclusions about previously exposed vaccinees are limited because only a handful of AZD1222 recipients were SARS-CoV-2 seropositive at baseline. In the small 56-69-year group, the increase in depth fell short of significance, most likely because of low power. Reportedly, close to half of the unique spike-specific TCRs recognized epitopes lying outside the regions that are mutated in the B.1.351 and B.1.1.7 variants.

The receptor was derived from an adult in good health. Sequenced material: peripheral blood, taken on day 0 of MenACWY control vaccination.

The DNA sequence reads TGCGCCAGCAGCCAAGCTGGGGGGGGGCGCGGTGGCTACACCTTC. It translates as CASSQAGGGRGGYTF. Recombination linked TRBV4-1 to TRBJ1-2, with a weak D call of TRBD1 (6 bases match). The V and J ends are trimmed by 1 base and 7 bases, leaving 16 bases between them. The germline V gene provides CDR1 MGHRA and CDR2 YSYEKL. Measured from the cysteine to the phenylalanine, the CDR3 is 15 residues long. CDR3 DNA is the only sequence kept; it has 45 bases, read in frame from the first base.